These 10 T cell receptor beta chains share one sample of origin, sequenced in a study of blood T cells in healthy people across ages (dated by TCRdb to 2015 to 2017). Libraries were made using 5' RACE. The sample was run on an Illumina HiSeq 2500. The second PCR ran for about 7 to 11 cycles and used a J-beta primer mix along with a sample-barcoded 5' primer. TCRdb cleaned the public reads at Q25 with fastp, built clones with MiXCR and kept in-frame beta chains. For every CDR3 protein sequence, its rows merge into one entry that carries the most common genes and DNA. The sample table contains roughly 1.4 million distinct CDR3 sequences; only one count was recorded for 59% of them. Clones ranked in the top ten supply 5% to 7% of the sample. Sequences were obtained from blood. These receptors came from a man between 18 and 29 years old in good health.

The gene calls are TRBV4-1 and TRBJ1-1; D is ambiguous. The V gene lost 3 bases and the J gene lost 2 bases, with 10 bases spanning the gap. Germline lookup yields CDR1 MGHRA and CDR2 YSYEKL. CDR3 length: 14 residues. CDR3 sequence: CASSQETINTEAFF. The CDR3 region has the DNA TGCGCCAGCAGCCAGGAGACAATCAACACTGAAGCTTTCTTT.

This chain links TRBV29-1 with TRBJ1-2; D call uncertain. Germline V gene data show CDR1 as SQVTM and CDR2 as ANQGSEA. Trimming took 0 bases from V and 7 from J, leaving 15 bases between them. This CDR3 contains 14 residues. The CDR3 here is CSVEDQAEVSGYTF. As DNA, the CDR3 is TGCAGCGTTGAAGATCAGGCGGAGGTTTCTGGCTACACCTTC.

In its sample, this clonotype was seen a few times. The chain uses TRBV12-3 or TRBV12-4 and TRBJ1-4, with D unclear. The CDR3 contains 16 residues. V was trimmed by 3 bases and J by 4 bases, leaving 15 bases between them. CDR3 bases: TGTGCCAGCAGTTTCGGCAGGATGATTAATAATGAAAAACTGTTTTTT. This codes for CASSFGRMINNEKLFF.

The V gene is TRBV3-1, the J gene TRBJ2-5; tentative D call: TRBD1 (6 bases). The CDR3 is 16 residues long. The germline CDR1 and CDR2 sequences are LGHDT and YNNKEL (reference sequence). Trimming stripped 0 bases from V and 2 bases from J, with 13 bases between. The CDR3 spells CASSQDARTAQETQYF. CDR3 DNA: TGTGCCAGCAGCCAAGATGCACGGACAGCTCAAGAGACCCAGTACTTC.

V gene TRBV15 combines with J gene TRBJ2-7; weak D call: TRBD2 (5 bases). V lost 5 bases and J lost 2, with 10 bases in between. Germline V gene sequence: CDR1 LNHNV, CDR2 YYDKDF (reference sequence). CDR3 size: 13 residues. In DNA, the CDR3 is TGTGCCACCAGCGAGGGTGGGCCCTACGAGCAGTACTTC. Residues: CATSEGGPYEQYF.

V usage is TRBV4-2 and J usage is TRBJ2-5, with 12 bases aligning to TRBD2. V lost 4 bases, J lost 2 bases, and 2 bases stayed unmatched. The CDR3 contains 15 residues. The germline V gene encodes CDR1 LGHNA and CDR2 YNFKEQ. The CDR3 sequence: CASSRLAGAQETQYF. CDR3 bases: TGTGCCAGCAGCCGACTAGCGGGGGCACAAGAGACCCAGTACTTC.

The chain joins TRBV20-1 to TRBJ1-4; D possibly corresponds to TRBD1 (6 bases). CDR1 is DFQATT and CDR2 is SNEGSKA in the germline V gene (reference sequence). Trimming removed 0 bases from V and 5 bases from J, with 16 bases in between. The length of the CDR3 is 16 residues. The CDR3 region has the DNA TGCAGTGCTAGAGATCGGTGGGGGCGCGGAAATGAAAAACTGTTTTTT. Translation: CSARDRWGRGNEKLFF.

The gene calls are TRBV7-2 and TRBJ1-2; D unclear. The V and J ends lost 1 base and 4 bases respectively, with 13 bases between them. CDR3 length: 15 residues. Germline V gives CDR1 SGHTA, CDR2 FQGNSA. The CDR3 loop is CASSLDRDPVYGYTF. The CDR3 nucleotides read TGTGCCAGCAGCTTAGACCGGGATCCTGTCTATGGCTACACCTTC.

This clonotype was recorded a few times. In nucleotides, the CDR3 is TGCAGTGCTAGAGACCGACAGGGCACAGATACGCAGTATTTT. It encodes CSARDRQGTDTQYF. The chain recombines TRBV20-1 with TRBJ2-3; a possible D gene is TRBD1 (6 bases). CDR1 is DFQATT, CDR2 SNEGSKA, per germline (reference sequence). This CDR3 comprises 14 residues. V lost 0 bases and J 1 base, leaving 8 bases between the germline ends.

The V gene is TRBV6-5, the J gene TRBJ1-2; D is undetermined. The germline V gene has CDR1 MNHEY and CDR2 SVGAGI. The CDR3 consists of 16 residues. V was trimmed by 0 bases and J by 5 bases, leaving 16 bases between them. CDR3 amino acids: CASSYSITDGEYGYTF. The CDR3 DNA reads as TGTGCCAGCAGTTACTCGATTACTGATGGGGAATATGGCTACACCTTC.